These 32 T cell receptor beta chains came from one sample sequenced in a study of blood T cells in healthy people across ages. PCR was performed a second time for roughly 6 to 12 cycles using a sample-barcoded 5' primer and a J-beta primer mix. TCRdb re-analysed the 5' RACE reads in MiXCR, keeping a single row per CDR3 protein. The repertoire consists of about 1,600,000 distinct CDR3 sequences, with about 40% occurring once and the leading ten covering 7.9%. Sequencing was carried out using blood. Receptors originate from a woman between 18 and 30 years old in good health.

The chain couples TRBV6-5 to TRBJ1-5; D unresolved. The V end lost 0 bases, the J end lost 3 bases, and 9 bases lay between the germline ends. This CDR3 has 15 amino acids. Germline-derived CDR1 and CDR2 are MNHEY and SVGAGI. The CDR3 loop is CASSYSSGSNQPQHF. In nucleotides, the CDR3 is TGTGCCAGCAGTTACTCGAGTGGGTCCAATCAGCCCCAGCATTTT.

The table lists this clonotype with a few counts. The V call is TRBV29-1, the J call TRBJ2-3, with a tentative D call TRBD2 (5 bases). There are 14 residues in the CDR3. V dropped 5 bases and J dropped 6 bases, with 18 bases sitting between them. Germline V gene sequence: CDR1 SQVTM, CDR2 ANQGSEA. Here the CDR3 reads CSVNDPGRGDTQYF. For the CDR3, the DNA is TGCAGCGTTAACGACCCGGGCCGCGGGGATACGCAGTATTTT.

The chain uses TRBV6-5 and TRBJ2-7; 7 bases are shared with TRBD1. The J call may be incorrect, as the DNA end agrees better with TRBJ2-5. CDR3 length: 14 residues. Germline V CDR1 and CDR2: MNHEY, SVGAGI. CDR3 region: CASRRGTAFETQYF. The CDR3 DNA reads TGTGCCAGCAGAAGAGGGACAGCCTTCGAGACCCAGTACTTC.

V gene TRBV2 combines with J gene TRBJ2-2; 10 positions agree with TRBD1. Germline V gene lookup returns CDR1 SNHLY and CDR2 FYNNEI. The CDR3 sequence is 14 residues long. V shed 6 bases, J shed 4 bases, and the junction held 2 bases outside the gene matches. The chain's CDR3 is CASRGTGATGELFF. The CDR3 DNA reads TGTGCCAGCAGGGGGACAGGGGCCACCGGGGAGCTGTTTTTT.

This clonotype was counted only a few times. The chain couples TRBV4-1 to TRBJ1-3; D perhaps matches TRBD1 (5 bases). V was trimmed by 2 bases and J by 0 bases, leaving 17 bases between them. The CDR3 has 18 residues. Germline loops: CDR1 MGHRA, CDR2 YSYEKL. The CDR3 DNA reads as TGCGCCAGCAGCCAATGGGGGGGAAAAATCCTCTCTGGAAACACCATATATTTT. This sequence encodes CASSQWGGKILSGNTIYF.

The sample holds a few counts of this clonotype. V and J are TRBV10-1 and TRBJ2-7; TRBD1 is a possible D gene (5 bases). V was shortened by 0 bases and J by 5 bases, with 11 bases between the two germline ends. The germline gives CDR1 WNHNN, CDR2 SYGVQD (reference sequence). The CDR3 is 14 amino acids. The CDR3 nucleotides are TGCGCCAGCAGTGAGTCGGTGACAGTTGACGAGCAGTACTTC. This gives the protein CASSESVTVDEQYF.

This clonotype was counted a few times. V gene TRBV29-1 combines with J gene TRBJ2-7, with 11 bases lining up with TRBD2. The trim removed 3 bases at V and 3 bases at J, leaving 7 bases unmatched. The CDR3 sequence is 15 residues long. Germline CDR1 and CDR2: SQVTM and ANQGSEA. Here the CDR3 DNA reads TGCAGCGTTGATATAGCTAGCGGGGGGTACTACGAGCAGTACTTC. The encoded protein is CSVDIASGGYYEQYF.

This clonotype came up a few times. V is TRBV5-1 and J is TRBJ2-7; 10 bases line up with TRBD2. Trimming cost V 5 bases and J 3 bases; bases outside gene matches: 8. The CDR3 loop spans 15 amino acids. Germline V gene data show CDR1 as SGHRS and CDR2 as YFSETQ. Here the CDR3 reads CASRRLAGENYEQYF. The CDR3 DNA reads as TGCGCCAGCAGACGGCTAGCGGGAGAGAACTACGAGCAGTACTTC.

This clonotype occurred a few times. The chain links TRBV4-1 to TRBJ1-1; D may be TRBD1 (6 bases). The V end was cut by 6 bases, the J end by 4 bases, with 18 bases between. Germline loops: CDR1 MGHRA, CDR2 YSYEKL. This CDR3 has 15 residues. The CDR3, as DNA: TGCGCCAGCAGGGGTGAGGGGGGCGGGAGCACTGAAGCTTTCTTT. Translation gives CASRGEGGGSTEAFF.

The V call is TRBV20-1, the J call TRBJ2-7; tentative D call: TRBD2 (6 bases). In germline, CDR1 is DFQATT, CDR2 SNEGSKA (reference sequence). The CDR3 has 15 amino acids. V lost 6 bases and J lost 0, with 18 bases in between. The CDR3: CSAAPLGRSSYEQYF. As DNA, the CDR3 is TGCAGTGCCGCCCCGTTGGGGAGGAGCTCCTACGAGCAGTACTTC.

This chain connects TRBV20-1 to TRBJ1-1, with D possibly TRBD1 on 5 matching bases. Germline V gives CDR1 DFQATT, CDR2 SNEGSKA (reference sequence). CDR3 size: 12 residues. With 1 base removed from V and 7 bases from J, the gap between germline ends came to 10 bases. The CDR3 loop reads CSARVFQGEAFF. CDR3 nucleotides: TGCAGTGCTAGAGTTTTTCAGGGTGAAGCTTTCTTT.

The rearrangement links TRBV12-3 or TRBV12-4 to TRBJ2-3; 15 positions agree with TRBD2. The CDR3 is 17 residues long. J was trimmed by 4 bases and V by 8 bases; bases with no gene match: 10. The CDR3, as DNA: TGTGCCAGCCAGTTTAAGGGACTAGCGGGAGGAGCAGATACGCAGTATTTT. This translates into CASQFKGLAGGADTQYF.

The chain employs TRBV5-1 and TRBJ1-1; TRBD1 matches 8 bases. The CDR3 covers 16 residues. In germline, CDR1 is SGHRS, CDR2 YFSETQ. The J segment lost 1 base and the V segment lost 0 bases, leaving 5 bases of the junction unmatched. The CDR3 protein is CASSLGGQVPNTEAFF. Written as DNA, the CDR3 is TGCGCCAGCAGCTTGGGGGGACAGGTCCCGAACACTGAAGCTTTCTTT.

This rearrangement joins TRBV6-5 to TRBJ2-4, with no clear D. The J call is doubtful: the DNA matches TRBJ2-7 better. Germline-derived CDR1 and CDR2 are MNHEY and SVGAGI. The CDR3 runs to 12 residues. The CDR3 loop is CASLGTNYEQYF. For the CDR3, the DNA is TGTGCCAGTTTAGGTACCAACTACGAGCAGTACTTC.

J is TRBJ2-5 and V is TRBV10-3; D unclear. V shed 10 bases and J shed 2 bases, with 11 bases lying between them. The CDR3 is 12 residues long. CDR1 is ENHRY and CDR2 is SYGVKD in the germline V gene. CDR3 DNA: TGTGCCACCGGCCCCGCACAAGAGACCCAGTACTTC. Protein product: CATGPAQETQYF.

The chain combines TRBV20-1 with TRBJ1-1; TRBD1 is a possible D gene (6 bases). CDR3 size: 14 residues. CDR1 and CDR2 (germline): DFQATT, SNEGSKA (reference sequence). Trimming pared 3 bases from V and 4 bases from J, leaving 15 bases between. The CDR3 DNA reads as TGCAGTGCTAGGGTATTACAGGGCGCCACTGAAGCTTTCTTT. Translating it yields CSARVLQGATEAFF.

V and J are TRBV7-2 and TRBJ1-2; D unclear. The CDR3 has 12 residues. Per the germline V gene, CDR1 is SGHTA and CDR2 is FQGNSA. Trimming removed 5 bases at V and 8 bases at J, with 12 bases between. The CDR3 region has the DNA TGTGCCAGCAGCCCCGACATAAGGGGCTACACCTTC. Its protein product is CASSPDIRGYTF.

CDR3 coding DNA: TGTGCCATCAGGGGTACGGTGGGACTAGCGACCTACGAGCAGTACTTC. Its protein is CAIRGTVGLATYEQYF. The chain employs TRBV10-3 and TRBJ2-7; 10 positions agree with TRBD2. V shed 6 bases, J shed 2 bases, and the junction held 10 bases outside the gene matches. The CDR3 consists of 16 residues. Germline V gene sequence: CDR1 ENHRY, CDR2 SYGVKD.

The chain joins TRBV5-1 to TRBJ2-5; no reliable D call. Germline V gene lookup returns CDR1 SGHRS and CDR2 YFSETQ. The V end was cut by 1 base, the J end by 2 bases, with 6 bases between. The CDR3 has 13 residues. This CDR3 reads CASSLYTQETQYF. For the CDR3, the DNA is TGCGCCAGCAGCTTGTACACGCAAGAGACCCAGTACTTC.

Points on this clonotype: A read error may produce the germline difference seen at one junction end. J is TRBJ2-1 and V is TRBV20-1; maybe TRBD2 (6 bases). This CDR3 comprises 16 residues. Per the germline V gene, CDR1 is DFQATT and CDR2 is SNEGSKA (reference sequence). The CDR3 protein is CSASVRSGASHNEQFF. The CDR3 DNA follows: TGCAGTGCTAGCGTGCGTAGCGGAGCCTCCCACAATGAGCAGTTCTTC.

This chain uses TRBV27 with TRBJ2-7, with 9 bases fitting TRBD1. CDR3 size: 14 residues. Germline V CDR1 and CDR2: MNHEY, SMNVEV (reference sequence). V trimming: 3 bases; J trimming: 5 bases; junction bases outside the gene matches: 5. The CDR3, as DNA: TGTGCCAGCAGTTTCGGACAGGGGCGGAACGAGCAGTACTTC. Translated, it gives CASSFGQGRNEQYF.

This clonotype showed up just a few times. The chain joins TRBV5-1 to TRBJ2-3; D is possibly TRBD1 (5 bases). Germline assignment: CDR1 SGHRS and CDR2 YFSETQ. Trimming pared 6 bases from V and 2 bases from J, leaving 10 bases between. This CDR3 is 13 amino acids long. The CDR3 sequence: CASTPGFTDTQYF. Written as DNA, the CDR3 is TGCGCCAGCACTCCAGGGTTCACAGATACGCAGTATTTT.

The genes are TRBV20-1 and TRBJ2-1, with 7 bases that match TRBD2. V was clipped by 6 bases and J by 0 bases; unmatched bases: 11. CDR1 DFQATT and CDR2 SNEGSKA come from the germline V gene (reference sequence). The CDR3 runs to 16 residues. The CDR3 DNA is TGCAGTGCCCCCCCAGGCGGGGGAAGCTCCTACAATGAGCAGTTCTTC. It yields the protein CSAPPGGGSSYNEQFF.

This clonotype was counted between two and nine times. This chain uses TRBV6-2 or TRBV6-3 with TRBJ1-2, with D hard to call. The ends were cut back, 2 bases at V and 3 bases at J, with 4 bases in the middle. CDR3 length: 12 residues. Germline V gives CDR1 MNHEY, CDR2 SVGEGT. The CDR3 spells CASSYTYYGYTF. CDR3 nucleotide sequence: TGTGCCAGCAGTTACACCTACTATGGCTACACCTTC.

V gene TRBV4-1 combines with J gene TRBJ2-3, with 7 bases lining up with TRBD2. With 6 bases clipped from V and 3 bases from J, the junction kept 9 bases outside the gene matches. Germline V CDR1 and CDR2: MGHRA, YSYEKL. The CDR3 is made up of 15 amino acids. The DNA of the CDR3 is TGCGCCAGCAGGCATCCGGGACTACTGACAGATACGCAGTATTTT. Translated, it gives CASRHPGLLTDTQYF.

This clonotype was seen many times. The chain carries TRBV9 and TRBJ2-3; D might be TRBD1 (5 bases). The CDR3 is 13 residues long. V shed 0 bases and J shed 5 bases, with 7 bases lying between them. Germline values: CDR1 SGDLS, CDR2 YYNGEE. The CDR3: CASSVGGGDTQYF. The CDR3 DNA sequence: TGTGCCAGCAGCGTAGGGGGCGGAGATACGCAGTATTTT.

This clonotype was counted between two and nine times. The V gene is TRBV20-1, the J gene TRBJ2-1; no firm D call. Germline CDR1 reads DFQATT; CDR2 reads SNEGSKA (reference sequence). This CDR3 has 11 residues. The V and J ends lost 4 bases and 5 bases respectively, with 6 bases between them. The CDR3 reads CSATAHNEQFF. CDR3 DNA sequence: TGCAGTGCTACCGCGCACAATGAGCAGTTCTTC.

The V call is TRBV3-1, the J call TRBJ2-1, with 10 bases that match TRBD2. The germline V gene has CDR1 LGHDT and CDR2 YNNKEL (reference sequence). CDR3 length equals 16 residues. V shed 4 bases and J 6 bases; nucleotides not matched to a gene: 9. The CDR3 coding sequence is TGTGCCAGCAGCCCCCCGGGACTAGCGTTGATCAATGAGCAGTTCTTC. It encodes CASSPPGLALINEQFF.

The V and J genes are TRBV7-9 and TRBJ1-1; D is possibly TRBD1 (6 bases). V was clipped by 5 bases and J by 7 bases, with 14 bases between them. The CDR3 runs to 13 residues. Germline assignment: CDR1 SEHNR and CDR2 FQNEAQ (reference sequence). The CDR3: CASSQGTIDEAFF. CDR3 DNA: TGTGCCAGCAGCCAAGGGACAATAGATGAAGCTTTCTTT.

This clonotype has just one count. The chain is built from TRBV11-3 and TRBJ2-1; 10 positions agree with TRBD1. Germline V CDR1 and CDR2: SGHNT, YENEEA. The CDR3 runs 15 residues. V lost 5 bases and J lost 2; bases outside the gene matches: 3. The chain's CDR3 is CASSDGTGAYNEQFF. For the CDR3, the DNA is TGTGCCAGCAGCGATGGGACAGGGGCCTACAATGAGCAGTTCTTC. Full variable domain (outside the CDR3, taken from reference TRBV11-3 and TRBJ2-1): EAGVVQSPRYKIIEKKQPVAFWCNPISGHNTLYWYLQNLGQGPELLIRYENEEAVDDSQLPKDRFSAERLKGVDSTLKIQPAELGDSAVYLCASSDGTGAYNEQFFGPGTRLTVL.

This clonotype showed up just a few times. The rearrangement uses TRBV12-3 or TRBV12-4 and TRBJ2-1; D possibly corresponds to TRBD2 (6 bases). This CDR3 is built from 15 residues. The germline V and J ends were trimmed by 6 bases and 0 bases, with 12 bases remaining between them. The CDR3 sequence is CASRGGGTSYNEQFF. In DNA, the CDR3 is TGTGCCAGCAGGGGCGGCGGGACCTCCTACAATGAGCAGTTCTTC.

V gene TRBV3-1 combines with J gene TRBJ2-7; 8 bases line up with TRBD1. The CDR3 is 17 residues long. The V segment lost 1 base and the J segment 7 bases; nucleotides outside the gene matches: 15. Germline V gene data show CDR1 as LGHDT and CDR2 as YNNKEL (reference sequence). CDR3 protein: CASSQGGIDRGYNEQYF. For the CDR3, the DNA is TGTGCCAGCAGCCAAGGGGGGATCGACAGGGGCTACAATGAGCAGTACTTC.